The rows below give T cell receptor beta chains drawn from one sample of a study of cytomegalovirus exposure and HLA in healthy donors. The repertoire was sequenced with immunoSEQ multiplex PCR; TCRdb's copy has only in-frame clones and lacks some. The sample shows roughly 160,000 clones, just under 80% of them seen only once. The specimen sequenced was PBMCs. These receptors were obtained from a man aged 30 to 45 in good health and CMV-seronegative. The CDR3 runs from the conserved cysteine through the conserved F or W. D genes are given only for firm matches. Clone size is not always given. Where it is, it says once, few, many or a class for expanded clones.

- | - | TRBJ2-1 | TRBV7-8 | 15 | TGTGCCAGCAGCTTGGCTCCCGTGGACACGAATGAGCAGTTCTTC | CASSLAPVDTNEQFF
- | - | TRBJ1-1 | TRBV30 | 13 | TGTGCCTGGCGGTCACTTATGAACACTGAAGCTTTCTTT | CAWRSLMNTEAFF
few | TRBD2 | TRBJ2-5 | TRBV7-7 | 15 | TGTGCTAGCAGCCAGGGACTAGGGGATGGGGAGACCCAGTACTTC | CASSQGLGDGETQYF
- | - | TRBJ1-6 | TRBV6-5 | 15 | TGTGCCAGCTCTACGGGGGGTCGCTATAATTCACCCCTCCACTTT | CASSTGGRYNSPLHF
- | - | TRBJ1-5 | TRBV7-9 | 14 | TGTGCCAGCAGCTTACGCGGCAGTAATCAGCCCCAGCATTTT | CASSLRGSNQPQHF
- | - | TRBJ2-7 | TRBV27 | 10 | TGTGCCAGCGTCCCTTGCGGGCAGTACTTC | CASVPCGQYF
few | TRBD1 | TRBJ2-3 | TRBV6-5 | 16 | TGTGCCAGCAGTTATGTCCGGACAGGTCAGGTAGATACGCAGTATTTT | CASSYVRTGQVDTQYF
- | TRBD1 | TRBJ2-7 | TRBV14 | 18 | TGTGCCAGCAGCCAAGAAATTCTTTTCGGGACAGGGGGGAACGAGCAGTACTTC | CASSQEILFGTGGNEQYF
- | TRBD1 | TRBJ1-5 | TRBV15 | 16 | TGTGCCACCAGCAGAGTCATAGACAGGGCGGATCAGCCCCAGCATTTT | CATSRVIDRADQPQHF
- | TRBD2 | TRBJ2-7 | TRBV27 | 14 | TGTGCCAGCAGTTTGGTGGCGCGGGAGTCCGAGCAGTACTTC | CASSLVARESEQYF
- | TRBD1 | TRBJ1-2 | TRBV7-2 | 14 | TGTGCCAGCAGCCGGGGACAGGCGAACTATGGCTACACCTTC | CASSRGQANYGYTF
- | TRBD1 | TRBJ2-5 | TRBV30 | 14 | TGTGCCTGGACCGGAGGCAGGGGGAAAGAGACCCAGTACTTC | CAWTGGRGKETQYF